This T cell receptor (beta chain) was recorded in a study of T cell changes during pregnancy in multiple sclerosis. With V trimmed by 0 bases and J by 7 bases, 7 bases remained unmatched. CDR3 length: 16 residues. Per germline, CDR1 LGHNA and CDR2 YSLEER. Sequencing was performed with immunoSEQ multiplex PCR; in TCRdb, only in-frame clones are kept and a portion is missing. The table shows about 79,000 clones, with approximately 92% occurring only once. The specimen was peripheral blood, collected in the second trimester of pregnancy. V gene TRBV4-3 combines with J gene TRBJ1-4, with 8 bases fitting TRBD1. The receptor was derived from a female donor in good health, enrolled as a control in a pregnancy study. The CDR3 DNA is TGCGCCAGCAGCCAAGAACCCGGACAGGGAAGTGAAAAACTGTTTTTT. Protein: CASSQEPGQGSEKLFF.